A selection of T cell receptor beta chains follows, all from one sample in a study of T cell repertoires in cytomegalovirus infection. Their recognized antigens are unknown. From the reads, TCRdb called clonotypes with MiXCR, one entry per CDR3 protein. The sample holds roughly 990,000 distinct CDR3 sequences, roughly 30% seen once. The sequencing here drew on cultured CD8+ T cells from PBMCs, taken from culture after CMV antigen stimulation. The receptor source for this set is a human donor in good health (CMV status not recorded). Some clones in this sample may be carry-over from other donors' samples. Each CDR3 is given with its conserved first and last residue. Each record gives: D gene, J gene, V gene, clone size, CDR3 DNA, CDR3 protein. D genes are given only for firm matches. Rows may omit the clone size; those that give it use once, few, many or a size class.

-	TRBJ2-2	TRBV4-1	-	TGCGCCAGCAGCCCGCTCTCGGGGGGCCCTCCTTCGAACACCGGGGAGCTGTTTTTT	CASSPLSGGPPSNTGELFF
TRBD1	TRBJ2-3	TRBV18	few	TGTGCCAGCTCACCCAAAAGGACAGGCCTTGTGCCTTTACTCACAGATACGCAGTATTTT	CASSPKRTGLVPLLTDTQYF
TRBD1	TRBJ2-3	TRBV5-1	-	TGCGCCAGCAGCTTGGGACAGGGGCAAACAGATACGCAGTATTTT	CASSLGQGQTDTQYF
TRBD2	TRBJ2-5	TRBV7-9	few	TGTGCCAGCAGCTCTTACGGTGCGGGGGACCAAGAGACCCAGTACTTC	CASSSYGAGDQETQYF
TRBD1	TRBJ2-3	TRBV19	-	TGTGCCAGTAGTATTCGGACAGGGCCGGATACGCAGTATTTT	CASSIRTGPDTQYF
TRBD1	TRBJ2-7	TRBV2	-	TGTGCCAGCAGCTTAAGGGACAGATACTACGAGCAGTACTTC	CASSLRDRYYEQYF
TRBD2	TRBJ2-7	TRBV7-8	-	TGTGCCAGCACCTTGACTAGCGGGGTATACGAGCAGTACTTC	CASTLTSGVYEQYF
-	TRBJ2-7	TRBV7-6	-	TGTGCCAGCAGTCCGTTGGAACCATACGAGCAGTACTTC	CASSPLEPYEQYF
-	TRBJ2-4	TRBV27	few	TGTGCCAGCAGCCGGGACTTCGAAAGGGGAGCCAAAAACATTCAGTACTTC	CASSRDFERGAKNIQYF
-	TRBJ2-3	TRBV3-1	-	TGTGCCAGCAGCCAAACGGTCCTCTGGACAGATACGCAGTATTTT	CASSQTVLWTDTQYF
-	TRBJ2-6	TRBV27	-	TGTGCCAGCAGTATAGCTCGGAGAAGTATAACCAACGTCCTGACTTTC	CASSIARRSITNVLTF
TRBD2	TRBJ2-5	TRBV7-9	many	TGTGCCAGCAGCCCTCGAAAGACTAGCGGGGGGGCCATAGAGACCCAGTACTTC	CASSPRKTSGGAIETQYF
TRBD1	TRBJ1-4	TRBV27	-	TGTGCCAGCAGTTTATTGCAGGGGGGATCGTATGAAAAACTGTTTTTT	CASSLLQGGSYEKLFF
TRBD1	TRBJ2-2	TRBV20-1	-	TGCAGTGCTAGAGATCTAGGGGGCTCGAACACCGGGGAGCTGTTTTTT	CSARDLGGSNTGELFF
-	TRBJ2-7	TRBV27	-	TGTGCCAGCAGTTTGTGGGGAACGGCCTACGAGCAGTACTTC	CASSLWGTAYEQYF
-	TRBJ2-3	TRBV10-3	-	TGTGCCATCAGTGAGTCGAAGGTAGCGGTCACAGATACGCAGTATTTT	CAISESKVAVTDTQYF
-	TRBJ2-1	TRBV7-2	many	TGTGCCAGCAGCTTACTCCACTACAATGAGCAGTTCTTC	CASSLLHYNEQFF
TRBD2	TRBJ2-5	TRBV7-6	few	TGTGCCAGCAGCTTAAAGTGGGCGGGGGGGGGCTTGGAGACCCAGTACTTC	CASSLKWAGGGLETQYF
-	TRBJ1-2	TRBV4-2	few	TGTGCCAGCAGCCAAGGTTTGGAGACCCGTTATGGCTACACCTTC	CASSQGLETRYGYTF
-	TRBJ1-2	TRBV7-6	few	TGTGCCAGCAGCCTGGGGGGTCCTTCCTTTTATGGCTACACCTTC	CASSLGGPSFYGYTF
-	TRBJ1-1	TRBV6-5	few	TGTGCCAGCAGTACAAGACGGGGGGTAATGAACACTGAAGCTTTCTTT	CASSTRRGVMNTEAFF
TRBD1	TRBJ2-7	TRBV29-1	-	TGCAGCGTTGAGAGACAGGGGCCCTACGAGCAGTACTTC	CSVERQGPYEQYF
-	TRBJ2-2	TRBV6-1	-	TGTGCCAGCAGTGAATATGCAGGGAAAAACACCGGGGAGCTGTTTTTT	CASSEYAGKNTGELFF
-	TRBJ2-5	TRBV5-4	many	TGTGCCAGCAGCCGCGACACACAAGAGACCCAGTACTTC	CASSRDTQETQYF
-	TRBJ2-7	TRBV6-6	-	TGTGCCAGCAGCGAGAACAGGGCCCCCTACGAGCAGTACTTC	CASSENRAPYEQYF
-	TRBJ1-5	TRBV24-1	-	TGTGCCACGGGCCGGGACAACAATCAGCCCCAGCATTTT	CATGRDNNQPQHF
-	TRBJ1-1	TRBV7-6	many	TGTGCCAGCAGCCTAGGGGTTCTCATGAACACTGAAGCTTTCTTT	CASSLGVLMNTEAFF
-	TRBJ1-2	TRBV2	-	TGTGCCAGCAGTGAGGATGAGATTTACGGATCCTATGGCTACACCTTC	CASSEDEIYGSYGYTF
-	TRBJ1-3	TRBV28	few	TGTGCCAGCAGTTCCTGGGGACTGACAGGCCCCTCTGGAAACACCATATATTTT	CASSSWGLTGPSGNTIYF
-	TRBJ1-6	TRBV4-1	-	TGCGCCAGCAGCCTAACCGCGGAGAGCTCCTATAATTCACCCCTCCACTTT	CASSLTAESSYNSPLHF
TRBD1	TRBJ1-6	TRBV6-8	-	TGTGCCAGCAGCCATCGGGACAGTATCTATAATTCACCCCTCCACTTT	CASSHRDSIYNSPLHF
-	TRBJ2-6	TRBV7-6	few	TGTGCCAGCGGGACGAACTCTGGGGCCAACGTCCTGACTTTC	CASGTNSGANVLTF
-	TRBJ2-3	TRBV12-3/TRBV12-4	-	TGTGCCAGCAGCGAGGATCCCGCGGGGACGCAGTATTTT	CASSEDPAGTQYF
-	TRBJ2-4	TRBV6-6	few	TGTGCCAGCAACCAGGGCGTCACCCGACAAGCCAAAAACATTCAGTACTTC	CASNQGVTRQAKNIQYF
-	TRBJ1-6	TRBV27	-	TGTGCCAGCAGTGGGTTAGCGTCAGGGTTTACCTATAATTCACCCCTCCACTTT	CASSGLASGFTYNSPLHF
-	TRBJ1-6	TRBV15	few	TGTGCCACCAGCAACGGGGGGGATTCACCCCTCCACTTT	CATSNGGDSPLHF
-	TRBJ2-7	TRBV29-1	few	TGCAGCGTTGAAGATCCGATCAGGTCCTACGAGCAGTACTTC	CSVEDPIRSYEQYF
TRBD1	TRBJ1-5	TRBV7-4	-	TGTGCCAACAGGGGGGGGGGGACCAATCAGCCCCAGCATTTT	CANRGGGTNQPQHF
-	TRBJ2-1	TRBV19	few	TGTGCCAGTACTCCATCGAGCTCCTACAATGAGCAGTTCTTC	CASTPSSSYNEQFF
-	TRBJ1-2	TRBV20-1	-	TGCAGTGCTCCCCAGACCCAACGGGGGGGCTACACCTTC	CSAPQTQRGGYTF
-	TRBJ2-1	TRBV29-1	-	TGCAGCGTTCAACAGGGTTATGAGCAGTTCTTC	CSVQQGYEQFF
TRBD1	TRBJ1-1	TRBV18	-	TGTGCCAGCGCACAGGGGGCCACTGAAGCTTTCTTT	CASAQGATEAFF
TRBD1	TRBJ1-2	TRBV9	few	TGTGCCAGCAGCGACGGGACAGGGAAGGATGGCTACACCTTC	CASSDGTGKDGYTF
TRBD1	TRBJ1-1	TRBV10-3	-	TGTGCCATCAGAGGGACAGGGGGCTCAGATACTGAAGCTTTCTTT	CAIRGTGGSDTEAFF
-	TRBJ1-5	TRBV6-6	-	TGTGCCAGCAGGGACCCGGCCCAATATAGCAATCAGCCCCAGCATTTT	CASRDPAQYSNQPQHF
TRBD1	TRBJ1-2	TRBV6-5	few	TGTGCCAGCAGTTACTCCCCGGGACAGGGCCCTCCTGGCTACACCTTC	CASSYSPGQGPPGYTF
TRBD1	TRBJ2-5	TRBV27	-	TGTGCCAGCAGTTCCACCCCAGGGGGTTGGCAAGAGACCCAGTACTTC	CASSSTPGGWQETQYF
-	TRBJ2-2	TRBV4-1	few	TGCGCCAGCAGCCAAGAGGAGGGCAGGCCCGGGGAGCTGTTTTTT	CASSQEEGRPGELFF
TRBD1	TRBJ1-2	TRBV6-6	few	TGTGCCAGCAGTTTCGGGACAGGGAGAGAAAAAGGCTACACCTTC	CASSFGTGREKGYTF
TRBD1	TRBJ1-2	TRBV6-1	-	TGTGCCAGCAGTGACCCCGGGACAGAGTTGATCTATGGCTACACCTTC	CASSDPGTELIYGYTF
-	TRBJ1-1	TRBV20-1	many	TGCAGTGCCGGACACGGCCCGAACACTGAAGCTTTCTTT	CSAGHGPNTEAFF
TRBD2	TRBJ2-7	TRBV6-5	few	TGTGCCAGCAGCCCCGGGACTAGCGGGGGGGCCTTGGGAGAGCAGTACTTC	CASSPGTSGGALGEQYF